Sequencing of this TCR beta chain was carried out in a study of T cell responses to AZD1222 COVID-19 vaccine (dated by TCRdb to 2020 to 2023). Concerning the study at large: AZD1222 recipients with second doses at about 4 weeks or about 12 weeks were pooled, because spike-specific TCR depth and breadth did not differ between schedules. Trial participants were enrolled into age subgroups of 18-55, 56-69 and 70-plus years, which contained about 150, 27 and 61 TCR-sequenced participants, respectively. A total of approximately 240 trial participants underwent TCR sequencing, of whom about 210 received two doses of AZD1222 and about 26 received two doses of the MenACWY control vaccine.

The CDR3 regions of human TCRbeta chains were subjected to immunosequencing. The original methods were these. TCRs in the repertoires were matched against a reference library of SARS-CoV-2-specific TCRs that had been generated with the MIRA antigen-specificity platform. Breadth meant the fraction of unique TCRs that were SARS-CoV-2-associated, whereas depth meant the fraction of total T cells that were SARS-CoV-2-associated. Each spike-specific TCR was assigned to its reactive spike region and to a CD4 or CD8 class using the MIRA data. Log10-transformed breadth and depth values were compared by one-way ANOVA with Sidak's multiple comparisons tests. Sourced from immuneACCESS, this table was stored by TCRdb with only in-frame sequences that have V and J called. A share of the clones is absent; for the studies checked, an unresolved V gene accounts for under half, and the remainder has no known explanation. The D gene and trimming were derived from the DNA, and the V and J assignments and clone size from that table. The sample has fewer than 130,000 clones on record, roughly nine tenths of them singletons. The leading ten clones occupy about 1.2% of the sample.

On the study overall, not on this receptor specifically: The vaccine-associated CD4 TCRs covered the entire spike protein, and the dominant responses fell in regions 160-218 and 743-854. The 56-69-year group was small, and its depth increase did not reach significance, likely because of low power. Only five or six AZD1222 recipients were SARS-CoV-2 seropositive at baseline, limiting conclusions about previously exposed vaccinees. Participants were mostly white British, with more females than males. The authors suggested clonal diversity may have been underestimated. Reportedly, almost half of the unique spike-specific TCRs recognized epitopes lying outside the regions that are mutated in the B.1.351 and B.1.1.7 variants. Because no samples from the day 14 peak response were available, repertoires could be characterized only after the peak T cell response. Spike-specific TCR breadth and depth rose significantly after two AZD1222 doses compared with day 0 and with MenACWY recipients.

This sample's time point label indicates: baseline before first vaccination. Vaccinee samples were obtained from the UK trials COV001 and COV002, which included a single-blind randomized controlled phase 2/3 trial of AZD1222 (ChAdOx1 nCoV-19) in healthy adults. For TCRbeta chain sequencing, PBMC samples were collected from trial participants at day 0 and at day 28 after the second dose. On this clone itself: The antigen it recognizes is unknown. Per-base quality was not reported, and no clone a single base away is much larger than it.

The CDR3 measures 18 amino acids from cysteine to phenylalanine. Only the CDR3 part of the read is kept: 54 bases, read in frame from the first base. Trimming leaves V shorter by 0 bases and J shorter by 6 bases, with the junction holding 12 bases beyond the gene matches. CDR1 and CDR2, per the germline V gene, are SGHTA and FQGTGA. The material was peripheral blood, obtained on day 0 of AZD1222 vaccination. This TCR was recovered from an adult in good health. Recombination connected TRBV7-3 to TRBJ2-2, with 8 central nucleotides matching TRBD1. The CDR3 here reads CASSLTRVRQGAAGELFF. DNA sequence: TGTGCCAGCAGCTTAACGCGGGTTCGGCAGGGGGCTGCCGGGGAGCTGTTTTTT.